These T cell receptor beta chains were read from a single sample in a study of cytomegalovirus exposure and HLA in healthy donors. The protocol was immunoSEQ multiplex PCR, while the TCRdb copy is restricted to in-frame clones and leaves out a portion. The sample includes under 200,000 clones, roughly 87% seen only once; the top ten take more than 0.45%. Sequencing was carried out using PBMCs. These receptor sequences come from a woman aged 45-60 years in good health and CMV-seronegative. The CDR3 runs from the conserved cysteine through the conserved F or W. Each record gives: D gene, J gene, clone size, V gene, CDR3 DNA, CDR3 protein. The D gene is left open where the match is weak. Size is stated for part of the rows, as once, few or many counts, or as a class when the clone is expanded.

D gene: .
J gene: TRBJ1-2
clone size: .
V gene: TRBV25-1
CDR3 DNA: TGTGCCAGCAGCATTCCGGGACAAGATCACGGCTACACCTTC
CDR3 protein: CASSIPGQDHGYTF

D gene: TRBD2
J gene: TRBJ2-5
clone size: .
V gene: TRBV5-4
CDR3 DNA: TGTGCCAGCAGCTTGGCAGCGGGGGGGCTAGGGGAGACCCAGTACTTC
CDR3 protein: CASSLAAGGLGETQYF

D gene: .
J gene: TRBJ1-5
clone size: .
V gene: TRBV5-1
CDR3 DNA: TGCGCCAGCAGCTTGGAAGGGGGCAATCAGCCCCAGCATTTT
CDR3 protein: CASSLEGGNQPQHF

D gene: .
J gene: TRBJ2-3
clone size: .
V gene: TRBV6-6
CDR3 DNA: TGTGCCAGCAGCGATGGACTCCGGATCTTGACAGATACGCAGTATTTT
CDR3 protein: CASSDGLRILTDTQYF

D gene: .
J gene: TRBJ1-4
clone size: .
V gene: TRBV9
CDR3 DNA: TGTGCCAGCAGCGCCGACCCCGGAAGGGGCTCCGAAAAACTGTTTTTT
CDR3 protein: CASSADPGRGSEKLFF

D gene: .
J gene: TRBJ2-7
clone size: .
V gene: TRBV5-1
CDR3 DNA: TGCGCCAGCAAATTAACCGGGACTGATCCCTACGAGCAGTACTTC
CDR3 protein: CASKLTGTDPYEQYF

D gene: .
J gene: TRBJ1-1
clone size: .
V gene: TRBV28
CDR3 DNA: TGTGCCAGCAGACCCCCGGTTGGCACTGAAGCTTTCTTT
CDR3 protein: CASRPPVGTEAFF

D gene: .
J gene: TRBJ2-7
clone size: .
V gene: TRBV5-6
CDR3 DNA: TGTGCCAGCAGCTTGAGTACAGGGCCCGGTAACGAGCAGTACTTC
CDR3 protein: CASSLSTGPGNEQYF

D gene: TRBD1
J gene: TRBJ1-5
clone size: once
V gene: TRBV18
CDR3 DNA: TGTGCCAGCTCACCACCCACAGGGGGTCAGCCCCAGCATTTT
CDR3 protein: CASSPPTGGQPQHF

D gene: .
J gene: TRBJ1-1
clone size: .
V gene: TRBV10-3
CDR3 DNA: TGTGCCATCAGTGGATCAGGGTGGAAGGATGAAGCTTTCTTT
CDR3 protein: CAISGSGWKDEAFF

D gene: .
J gene: TRBJ2-1
clone size: .
V gene: TRBV5-1
CDR3 DNA: TGCGCCAGCCAGCGTACGTCTGAGCAGTTCTTC
CDR3 protein: CASQRTSEQFF

D gene: .
J gene: TRBJ2-3
clone size: few
V gene: TRBV5-1
CDR3 DNA: TGCGCCAGCAGCTTGGCCAGCGAGGGAGATACGCAGTATTTT
CDR3 protein: CASSLASEGDTQYF

D gene: .
J gene: TRBJ1-1
clone size: .
V gene: TRBV5-6
CDR3 DNA: TGTGCCAGCAGCTTGACCTGGGGCAGTCGTAATCCCACTGAAGCTTTCTTT
CDR3 protein: CASSLTWGSRNPTEAFF

D gene: TRBD2
J gene: TRBJ2-2
clone size: .
V gene: TRBV5-4
CDR3 DNA: TGTGCCAGCAGCCCACTCCCGGGACTAGCGGGAGGGAATGGCGGGGAGCTGTTTTTT
CDR3 protein: CASSPLPGLAGGNGGELFF

D gene: .
J gene: TRBJ2-2
clone size: .
V gene: TRBV30
CDR3 DNA: TGTGCCTGGAGTGTACACAGGCCCATGAACACCGGGGAGCTGTTTTTT
CDR3 protein: CAWSVHRPMNTGELFF

D gene: TRBD1
J gene: TRBJ1-2
clone size: .
V gene: TRBV4-3
CDR3 DNA: TGCGCCAGCAGCCAAGTGACAGGGGGTGGCTACACCTTC
CDR3 protein: CASSQVTGGGYTF

D gene: TRBD2
J gene: TRBJ2-3
clone size: .
V gene: TRBV4-1
CDR3 DNA: TGCGCCAGCAGCCAAACCGGACTAGCGGGGGATACGCAGTATTTT
CDR3 protein: CASSQTGLAGDTQYF

D gene: .
J gene: TRBJ1-4
clone size: .
V gene: TRBV9
CDR3 DNA: TGTGCCAGCACCAGGGGCGGGAATGAAAAACTGTTTTTT
CDR3 protein: CASTRGGNEKLFF

D gene: .
J gene: TRBJ1-1
clone size: .
V gene: TRBV18
CDR3 DNA: TGTGCCAGCTCACCGGGCACCGTAAAGATTGAAGCTTTCTTT
CDR3 protein: CASSPGTVKIEAFF

D gene: TRBD1
J gene: TRBJ2-7
clone size: .
V gene: TRBV10-1
CDR3 DNA: TGCGGGACAGGGAAAGAGCAGTACTTC
CDR3 protein: CGTGKEQYF

D gene: .
J gene: TRBJ2-7
clone size: .
V gene: TRBV5-1
CDR3 DNA: TGCGCCAGCAGCTTCGGGGGCTCCTACGAGCAGTACTTC
CDR3 protein: CASSFGGSYEQYF

D gene: .
J gene: TRBJ1-3
clone size: once
V gene: TRBV4-3
CDR3 DNA: TGCGCCAGCAGCCAAGATCGGGTCGGGATCTCTGGAAACACCATATATTTT
CDR3 protein: CASSQDRVGISGNTIYF